This T cell receptor (beta chain) originates from a study of blood T cell repertoires in COVID-19 (dated by TCRdb to 2020 to 2021). For context, the study as a whole: Samples covering the acute and convalescent phases of COVID-19 were provided by collaborators in the United States, Italy and Spain. Nearly every sample came with metadata listing a de-identified subject ID, COVID-19 status, age in years and sex. Deeply sampled blood TCRbeta repertoires from subjects exposed to, actively infected with, or recovered from COVID-19 were included in the dataset. The repertoires were made available in a free public database intended to serve as a resource for research on the immune response to SARS-CoV-2. HLA class I and class II types, where available, came from metadata supplied by the sample provider rather than from assay-based typing. The samples were drawn from two sources: the first 160 participants of the ongoing ImmuneRACE study, and about 1,300 subjects contributed by 6 global collaborators. The prospective study material was composed of cDNA or gDNA derived from T cells, B-cell-depleted T cells, or PBMCs. General findings and caveats noted by the study authors: The quantity of clinical and demographic metadata differed by source and by participant and was supplied without curation.

Regarding this clone: There is no known antigen for this receptor. The sample holds no much larger clone one base away, and base qualities are not on file.

A second Seattle source provided samples from volunteer blood donors who had recovered from COVID-19. Each collaborating institution followed its own protocols to collect whole blood in K2EDTA tubes. For TCRbeta analysis, collaborators shipped samples as frozen whole blood, isolated PBMCs, or DNA extracted from either of those sample types. TCRbeta CDR3 regions were amplified from genomic DNA using the immunoSEQ Assay, a bias-controlled multiplex PCR. The authors' pipeline ran thus. Nucleated cell counts per sample were estimated from amplification of reference gene primers within the assay. To quantify the absolute abundance of each unique TCRbeta CDR3 rearrangement, sequence reads were collapsed and filtered. For each sample, productive Simpson clonality was calculated as the square root of Simpson's diversity index over productive rearrangements. What TCRdb holds here is the immuneACCESS table cut down to in-frame rearrangements. Part of the clones is not present; checked against another copy, under half of the missing clones reflect an unresolved V gene, and the others are unexplained. V, J and clone size were drawn from that table, and D and trimming were deduced from the DNA. A total of 300,000 to 400,000 clones appear in this sample, 87% of them only once. The top ten clones comprise approximately 7.8% of the sample.

Via the germline V gene, CDR1 is MDHEN and CDR2 SYDVKM. From its cysteine to its phenylalanine, the CDR3 spans 14 amino acids. Only CDR3 DNA remains: 42 bases, in frame from the first base. Trimming at the junction amounts to 6 bases on V and 1 base on J, and the germline ends lie 12 bases apart. The sequence was collected from a woman between 45 and 60 years old who had recovered from COVID-19. The sequencing input was peripheral blood. The sequence links TRBV28 to TRBJ1-1; the D gene is perhaps TRBD1, on 6 matching bases. CDR3 loop: CASRRGGSNTEAFF. The DNA sequence is given as TGTGCCAGCAGAAGGGGGGGTTCGAACACTGAAGCTTTCTTT.